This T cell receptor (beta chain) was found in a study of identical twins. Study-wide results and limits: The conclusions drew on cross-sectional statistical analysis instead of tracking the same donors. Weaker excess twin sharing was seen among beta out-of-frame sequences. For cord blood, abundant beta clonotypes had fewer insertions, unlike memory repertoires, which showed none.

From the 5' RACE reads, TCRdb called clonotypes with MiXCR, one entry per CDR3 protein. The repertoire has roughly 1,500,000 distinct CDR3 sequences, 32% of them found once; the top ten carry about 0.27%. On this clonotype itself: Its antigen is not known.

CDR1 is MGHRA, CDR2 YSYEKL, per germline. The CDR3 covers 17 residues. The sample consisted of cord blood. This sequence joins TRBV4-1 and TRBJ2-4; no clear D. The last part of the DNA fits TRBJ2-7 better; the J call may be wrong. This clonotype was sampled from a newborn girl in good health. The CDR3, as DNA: TGCGCCAGCAGCCAAGCCCCACCAGGAGTTGGCCCCTACGAGCAGTACTTC. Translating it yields CASSQAPPGVGPYEQYF.